This T cell receptor beta chain came from a study of OX40 agonist ivuxolimab in advanced cancers. Overall study context: Partial responses occurred in three patients (one hepatocellular carcinoma, two cutaneous melanoma). Findings and caveats of the study: More expanded clones were seen, on average, in CD8+ T cells than in CD4+.

Concerning this clone itself: Its antigen is currently unknown.

Germline CDR1 reads SGDLS; CDR2 reads YYNGEE. The CDR3 consists of 18 residues. Trimming removed 3 bases from V and 3 bases from J; junction bases left unmatched: 10. This table comes from immunoSEQ multiplex PCR, and its TCRdb copy is limited to in-frame clones, with some not included. This table holds about 91,000 clones, around 88% found once. This TCR came from an adult with an advanced solid tumor such as melanoma, head and neck, liver or kidney cancer. This material consisted of CD4+ or CD8+ T cells sorted from blood, taken in a trial of the OX40 agonist ivuxolimab. The gene calls are TRBV9 and TRBJ1-6; 9 nucleotides line up with TRBD1. CDR3 DNA: TGTGCCAGCAGCGCCTTGACGACGACAGGGGGCTATAATTCACCCCTCCACTTT. Translating gives CASSALTTTGGYNSPLHF.